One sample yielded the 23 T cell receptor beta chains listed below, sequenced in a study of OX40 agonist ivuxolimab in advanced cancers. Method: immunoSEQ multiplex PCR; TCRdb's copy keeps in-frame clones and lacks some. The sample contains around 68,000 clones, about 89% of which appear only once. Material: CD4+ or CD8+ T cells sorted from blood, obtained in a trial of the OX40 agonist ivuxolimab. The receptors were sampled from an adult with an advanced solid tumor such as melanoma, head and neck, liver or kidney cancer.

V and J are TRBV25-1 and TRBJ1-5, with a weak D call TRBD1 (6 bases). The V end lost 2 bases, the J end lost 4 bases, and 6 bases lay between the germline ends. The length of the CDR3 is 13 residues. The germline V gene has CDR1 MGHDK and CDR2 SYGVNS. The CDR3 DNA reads TGTGCCAGCAGTGAACAGGGGAATCAGCCCCAGCATTTT. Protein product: CASSEQGNQPQHF.

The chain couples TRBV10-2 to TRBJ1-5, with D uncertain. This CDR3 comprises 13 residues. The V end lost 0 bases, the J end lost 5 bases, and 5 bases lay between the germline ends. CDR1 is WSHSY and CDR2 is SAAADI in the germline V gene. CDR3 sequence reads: CASSESGDQPQHF. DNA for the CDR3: TGCGCCAGCAGTGAGTCGGGAGATCAGCCCCAGCATTTT.

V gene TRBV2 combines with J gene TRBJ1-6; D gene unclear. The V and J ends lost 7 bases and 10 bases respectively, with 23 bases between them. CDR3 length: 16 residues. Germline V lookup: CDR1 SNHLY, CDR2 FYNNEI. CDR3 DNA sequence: TGTGCCAGCACCCGAAGCCCCCAAGCTGTGAGGTCACCCCTCCACTTT. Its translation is CASTRSPQAVRSPLHF.

The chain's CDR3 is CASSDTWGEAPTPLYGYTF. The CDR3 nucleotides are TGTGCCAGCAGTGACACCTGGGGAGAGGCCCCAACCCCCCTCTATGGCTACACCTTC. V is TRBV6-4 and J is TRBJ1-2; D is uncertain. Trimming cost V 2 bases and J 4 bases, with 26 bases left between them. CDR1 and CDR2 (germline): MRHNA, SNTAGT. The CDR3 has 19 amino acids.

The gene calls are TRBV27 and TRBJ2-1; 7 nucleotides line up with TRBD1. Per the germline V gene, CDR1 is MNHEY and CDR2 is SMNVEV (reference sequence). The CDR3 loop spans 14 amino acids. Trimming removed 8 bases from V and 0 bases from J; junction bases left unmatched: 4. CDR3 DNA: TGTGCCAGCTCTAGGACAGGCTCCTACAATGAGCAGTTCTTC. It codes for CASSRTGSYNEQFF.

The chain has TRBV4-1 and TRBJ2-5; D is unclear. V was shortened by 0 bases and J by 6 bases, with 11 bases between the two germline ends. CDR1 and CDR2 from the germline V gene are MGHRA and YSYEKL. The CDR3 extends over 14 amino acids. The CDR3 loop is CASSQDIGRKTQYF. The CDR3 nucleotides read TGCGCCAGCAGCCAAGATATAGGGCGGAAGACCCAGTACTTC.

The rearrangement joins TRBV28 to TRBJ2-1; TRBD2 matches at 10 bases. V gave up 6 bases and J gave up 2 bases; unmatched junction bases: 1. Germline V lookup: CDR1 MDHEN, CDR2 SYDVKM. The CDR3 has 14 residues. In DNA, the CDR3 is TGTGCCAGCAGAGCGGGAGGGCCCTACAATGAGCAGTTCTTC. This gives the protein CASRAGGPYNEQFF.

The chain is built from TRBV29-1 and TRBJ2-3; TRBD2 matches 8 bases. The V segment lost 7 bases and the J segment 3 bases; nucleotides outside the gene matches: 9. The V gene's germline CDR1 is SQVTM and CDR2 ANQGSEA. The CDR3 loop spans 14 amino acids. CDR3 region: CSAPRAGGTDTQYF. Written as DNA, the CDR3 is TGCAGCGCCCCTCGCGCGGGAGGAACAGATACGCAGTATTTT.

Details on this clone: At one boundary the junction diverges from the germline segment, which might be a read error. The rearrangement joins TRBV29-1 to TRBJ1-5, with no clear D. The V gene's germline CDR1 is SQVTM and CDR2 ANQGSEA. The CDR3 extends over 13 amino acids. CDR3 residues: CSVEVDSDQPQHF. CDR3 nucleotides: TGCAGCGTTGAAGTCGATAGCGATCAGCCCCAGCATTTT. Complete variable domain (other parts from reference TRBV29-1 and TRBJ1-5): SAVISQKPSRDICQRGTSLTIQCQVDSQVTMMFWYRQQPGQSLTLIATANQGSEATYESGFVIDKFPISRPNLTFSTLTVSNMSPEDSSIYLCSVEVDSDQPQHFGDGTRLSIL.

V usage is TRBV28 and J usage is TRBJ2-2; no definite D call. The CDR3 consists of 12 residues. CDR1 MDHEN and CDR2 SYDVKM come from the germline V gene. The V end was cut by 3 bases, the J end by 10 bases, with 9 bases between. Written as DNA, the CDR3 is TGTGCCAGCAGTTTGTCCAGCACGGAGCTGTTTTTT. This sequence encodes CASSLSSTELFF.

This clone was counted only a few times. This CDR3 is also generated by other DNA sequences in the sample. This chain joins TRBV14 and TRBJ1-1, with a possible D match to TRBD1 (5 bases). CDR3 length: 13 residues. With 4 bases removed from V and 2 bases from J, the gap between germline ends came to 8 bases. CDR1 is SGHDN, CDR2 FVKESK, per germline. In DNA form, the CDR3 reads TGTGCCAGCAGCCGGGGCTCAAACACTGAAGCTTTCTTT. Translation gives CASSRGSNTEAFF.

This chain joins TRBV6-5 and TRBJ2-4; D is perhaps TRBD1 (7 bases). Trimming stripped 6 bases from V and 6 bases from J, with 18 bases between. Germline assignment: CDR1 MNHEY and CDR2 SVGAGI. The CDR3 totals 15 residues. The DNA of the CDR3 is TGTGCCAGCAGATCGGGGAGCCAGGGGGGAAACATTCAGTACTTC. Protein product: CASRSGSQGGNIQYF.

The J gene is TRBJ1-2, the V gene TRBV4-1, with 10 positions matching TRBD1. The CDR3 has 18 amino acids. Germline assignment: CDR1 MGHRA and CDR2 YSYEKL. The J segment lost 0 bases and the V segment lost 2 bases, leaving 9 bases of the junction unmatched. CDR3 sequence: CASSQIVDRGRANYGYTF. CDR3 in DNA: TGCGCCAGCAGCCAAATAGTTGACAGGGGGCGGGCTAACTATGGCTACACCTTC.

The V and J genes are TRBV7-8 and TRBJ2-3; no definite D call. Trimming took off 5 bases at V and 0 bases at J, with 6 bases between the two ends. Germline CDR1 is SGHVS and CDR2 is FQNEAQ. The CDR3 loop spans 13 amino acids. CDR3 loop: CASSLDSTDTQYF. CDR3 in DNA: TGTGCCAGCAGCCTCGACAGCACAGATACGCAGTATTTT. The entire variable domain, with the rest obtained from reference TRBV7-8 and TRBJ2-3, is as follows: GAGVSQSPRYKVAKRGQDVALRCDPISGHVSLFWYQQALGQGPEFLTYFQNEAQLDKSGLPSDRFFAERPEGSVSTLKIQRTQQEDSAVYLCASSLDSTDTQYFGPGTRLTVL.

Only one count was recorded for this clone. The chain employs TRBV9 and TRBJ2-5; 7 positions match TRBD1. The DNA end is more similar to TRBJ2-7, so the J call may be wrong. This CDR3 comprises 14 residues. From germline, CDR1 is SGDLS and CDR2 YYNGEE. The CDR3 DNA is TGTGCCAGCAGCGTAGCTGCAGGGGGCTACGAGCAGTACTTC. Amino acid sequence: CASSVAAGGYEQYF.

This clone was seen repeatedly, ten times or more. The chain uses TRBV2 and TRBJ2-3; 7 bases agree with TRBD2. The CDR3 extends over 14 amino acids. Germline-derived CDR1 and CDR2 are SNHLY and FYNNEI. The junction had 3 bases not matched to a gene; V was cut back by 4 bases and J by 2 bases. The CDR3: CASSVSGTTDTQYF. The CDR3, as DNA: TGTGCCAGCAGTGTCAGCGGGACCACAGATACGCAGTATTTT.

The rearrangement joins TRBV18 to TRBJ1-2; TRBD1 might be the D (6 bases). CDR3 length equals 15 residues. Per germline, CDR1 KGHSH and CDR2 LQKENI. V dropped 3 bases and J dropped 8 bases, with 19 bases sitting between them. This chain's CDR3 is CASSPALQGSKGYTF. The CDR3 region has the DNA TGTGCCAGCTCACCTGCCCTACAGGGATCTAAAGGCTACACCTTC.

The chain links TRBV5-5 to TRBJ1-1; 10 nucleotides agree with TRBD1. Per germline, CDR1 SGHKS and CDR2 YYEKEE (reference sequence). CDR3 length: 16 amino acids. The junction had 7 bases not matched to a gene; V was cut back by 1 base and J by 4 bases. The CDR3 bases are TGTGCCAGCAGCTTGAGTTTGGGACAGGGGAGCACTGAAGCTTTCTTT. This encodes CASSLSLGQGSTEAFF.

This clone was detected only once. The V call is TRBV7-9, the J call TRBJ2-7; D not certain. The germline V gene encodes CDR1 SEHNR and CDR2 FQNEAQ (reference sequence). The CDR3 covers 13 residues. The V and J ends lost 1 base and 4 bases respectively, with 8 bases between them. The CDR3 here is CASSLEYIYEQYF. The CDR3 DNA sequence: TGTGCCAGCAGCTTAGAGTACATTTACGAGCAGTACTTC.

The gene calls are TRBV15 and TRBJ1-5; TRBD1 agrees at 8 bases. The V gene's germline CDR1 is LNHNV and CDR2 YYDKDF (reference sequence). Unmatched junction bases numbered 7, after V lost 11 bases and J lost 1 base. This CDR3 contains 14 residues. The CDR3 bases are TGTGCCTCCTCCTGGGACAGGAGCAATCAGCCCCAGCATTTT. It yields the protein CASSWDRSNQPQHF.

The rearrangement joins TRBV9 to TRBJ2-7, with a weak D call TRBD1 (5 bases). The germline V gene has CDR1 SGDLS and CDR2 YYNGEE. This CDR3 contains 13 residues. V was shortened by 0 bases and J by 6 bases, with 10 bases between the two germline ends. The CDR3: CASSVDTGSEQYF. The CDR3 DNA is TGTGCCAGCAGCGTAGACACAGGATCCGAGCAGTACTTC. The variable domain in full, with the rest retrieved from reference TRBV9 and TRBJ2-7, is DSGVTQTPKHLITATGQRVTLRCSPRSGDLSVYWYQQSLDQGLQFLIQYYNGEERAKGNILERFSAQQFPDLHSELNLSSLELGDSALYFCASSVDTGSEQYFGPGTRLTVT.

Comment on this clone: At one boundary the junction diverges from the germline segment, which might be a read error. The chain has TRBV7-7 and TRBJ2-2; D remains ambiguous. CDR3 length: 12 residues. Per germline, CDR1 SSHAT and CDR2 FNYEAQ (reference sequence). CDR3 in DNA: TGTGCTAGCAGCTTGGACGAAGGGGAGCTGTTTTTT. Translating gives CASSLDEGELFF.

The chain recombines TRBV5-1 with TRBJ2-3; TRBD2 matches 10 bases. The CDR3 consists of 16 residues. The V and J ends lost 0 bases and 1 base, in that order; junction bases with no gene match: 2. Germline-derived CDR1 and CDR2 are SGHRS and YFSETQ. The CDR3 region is CASSLAGTSGTDTQYF. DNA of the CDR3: TGCGCCAGCAGCTTGGCCGGGACTAGCGGCACAGATACGCAGTATTTT. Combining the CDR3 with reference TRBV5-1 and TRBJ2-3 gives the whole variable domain KAGVTQTPRYLIKTRGQQVTLSCSPISGHRSVSWYQQTPGQGLQFLFEYFSETQRNKGNFPGRFSGRQFSNSRSEMNVSTLELGDSALYLCASSLAGTSGTDTQYFGPGTRLTVL.